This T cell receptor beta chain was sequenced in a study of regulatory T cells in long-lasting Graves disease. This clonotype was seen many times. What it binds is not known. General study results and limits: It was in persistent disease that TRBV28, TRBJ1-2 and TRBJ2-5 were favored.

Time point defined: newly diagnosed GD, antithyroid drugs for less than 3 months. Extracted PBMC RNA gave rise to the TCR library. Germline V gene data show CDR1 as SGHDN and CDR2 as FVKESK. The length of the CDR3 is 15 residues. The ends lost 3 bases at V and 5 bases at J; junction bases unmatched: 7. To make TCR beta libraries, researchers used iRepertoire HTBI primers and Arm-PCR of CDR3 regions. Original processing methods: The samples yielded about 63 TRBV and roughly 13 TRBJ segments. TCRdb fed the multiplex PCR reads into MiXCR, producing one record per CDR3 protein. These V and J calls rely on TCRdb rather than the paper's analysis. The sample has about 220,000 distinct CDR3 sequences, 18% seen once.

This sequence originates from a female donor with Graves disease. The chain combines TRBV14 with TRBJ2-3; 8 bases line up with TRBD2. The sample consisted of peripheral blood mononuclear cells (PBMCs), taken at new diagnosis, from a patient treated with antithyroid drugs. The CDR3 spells CASSHGTSTGDTQYF. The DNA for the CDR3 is TGTGCCAGCAGCCACGGGACTAGTACAGGAGATACGCAGTATTTT.